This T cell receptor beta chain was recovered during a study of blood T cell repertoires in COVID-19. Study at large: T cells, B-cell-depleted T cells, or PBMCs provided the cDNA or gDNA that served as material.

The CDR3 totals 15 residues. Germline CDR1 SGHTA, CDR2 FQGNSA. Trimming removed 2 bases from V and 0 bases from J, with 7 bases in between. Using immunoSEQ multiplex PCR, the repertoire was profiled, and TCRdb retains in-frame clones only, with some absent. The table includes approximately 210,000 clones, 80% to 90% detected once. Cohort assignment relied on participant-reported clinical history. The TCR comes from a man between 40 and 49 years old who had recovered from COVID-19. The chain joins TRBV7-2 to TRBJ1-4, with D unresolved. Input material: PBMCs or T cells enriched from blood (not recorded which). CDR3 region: CASSLTEATNEKLFF. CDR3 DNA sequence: TGTGCCAGCAGCTTAACTGAAGCAACTAATGAAAAACTGTTTTTT.